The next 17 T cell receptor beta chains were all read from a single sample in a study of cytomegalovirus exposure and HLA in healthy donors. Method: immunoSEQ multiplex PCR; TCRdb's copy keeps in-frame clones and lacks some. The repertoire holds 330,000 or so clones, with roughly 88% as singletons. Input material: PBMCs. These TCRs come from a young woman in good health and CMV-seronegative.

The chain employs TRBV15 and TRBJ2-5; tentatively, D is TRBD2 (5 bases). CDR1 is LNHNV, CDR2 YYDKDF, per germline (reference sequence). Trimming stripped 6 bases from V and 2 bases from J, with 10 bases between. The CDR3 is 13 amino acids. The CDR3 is CATSNSVQETQYF. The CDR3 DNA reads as TGTGCCACCAGTAATAGCGTACAAGAGACCCAGTACTTC.

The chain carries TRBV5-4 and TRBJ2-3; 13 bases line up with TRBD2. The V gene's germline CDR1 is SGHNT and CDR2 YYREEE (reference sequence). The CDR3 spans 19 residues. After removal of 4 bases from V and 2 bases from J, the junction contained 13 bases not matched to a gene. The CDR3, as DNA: TGTGCCAGCAGCCGCGGAGGGGGACTAGCGGGGATATCCACAGATACGCAGTATTTT. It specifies CASSRGGGLAGISTDTQYF. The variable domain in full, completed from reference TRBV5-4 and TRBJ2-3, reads ETGVTQSPTHLIKTRGQQVTLRCSSQSGHNTVSWYQQALGQGPQFIFQYYREEENGRGNFPPRFSGLQFPNYSSELNVNALELDDSALYLCASSRGGGLAGISTDTQYFGPGTRLTVL.

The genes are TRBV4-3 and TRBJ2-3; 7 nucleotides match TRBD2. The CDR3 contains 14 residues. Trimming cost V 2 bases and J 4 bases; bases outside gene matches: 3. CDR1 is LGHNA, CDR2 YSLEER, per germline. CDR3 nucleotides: TGCGCCAGCAGCCAACAGCGGGGTCCAGATACGCAGTATTTT. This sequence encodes CASSQQRGPDTQYF.

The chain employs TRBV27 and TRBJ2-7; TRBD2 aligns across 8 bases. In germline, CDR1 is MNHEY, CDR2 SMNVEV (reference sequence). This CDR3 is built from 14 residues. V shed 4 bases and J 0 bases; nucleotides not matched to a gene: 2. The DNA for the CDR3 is TGTGCCAGCAGTTATAGCGGGGACTCCTACGAGCAGTACTTC. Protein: CASSYSGDSYEQYF.

The chain's CDR3 is CASSPRQGAVEQYF. As DNA, the CDR3 is TGTGCCAGCAGCCCGAGACAGGGGGCAGTGGAGCAGTACTTC. J is TRBJ2-7 and V is TRBV7-9; 10 bases map to TRBD1. The CDR3 runs to 14 residues. Germline V gene lookup returns CDR1 SEHNR and CDR2 FQNEAQ (reference sequence). Unmatched junction bases numbered 8, after V lost 5 bases and J lost 7 bases.

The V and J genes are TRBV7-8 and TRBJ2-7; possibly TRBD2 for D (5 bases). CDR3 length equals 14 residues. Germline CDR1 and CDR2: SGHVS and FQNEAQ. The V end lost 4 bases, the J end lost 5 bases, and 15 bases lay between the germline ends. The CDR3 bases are TGTGCCAGCAGCTCCAGGACTGGTCCGGACGAGCAGTACTTC. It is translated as CASSSRTGPDEQYF.

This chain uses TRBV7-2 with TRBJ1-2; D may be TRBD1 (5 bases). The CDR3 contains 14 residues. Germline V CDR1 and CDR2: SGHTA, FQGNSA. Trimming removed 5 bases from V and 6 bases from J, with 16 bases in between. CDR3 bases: TGTGCCAGCAGCATAAGGACAACGGGCGATGGCTACACCTTC. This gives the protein CASSIRTTGDGYTF.

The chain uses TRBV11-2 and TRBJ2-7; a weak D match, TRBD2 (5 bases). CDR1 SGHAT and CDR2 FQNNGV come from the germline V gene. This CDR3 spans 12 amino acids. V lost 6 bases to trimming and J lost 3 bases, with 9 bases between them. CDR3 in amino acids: CASRHGGYEQYF. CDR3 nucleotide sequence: TGTGCCAGCAGACATGGAGGCTACGAGCAGTACTTC.

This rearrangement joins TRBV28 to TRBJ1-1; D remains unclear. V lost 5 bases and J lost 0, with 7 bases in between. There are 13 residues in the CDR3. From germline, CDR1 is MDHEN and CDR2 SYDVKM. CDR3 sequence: CASSPVVNTEAFF. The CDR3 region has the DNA TGTGCCAGCAGTCCGGTAGTGAACACTGAAGCTTTCTTT.

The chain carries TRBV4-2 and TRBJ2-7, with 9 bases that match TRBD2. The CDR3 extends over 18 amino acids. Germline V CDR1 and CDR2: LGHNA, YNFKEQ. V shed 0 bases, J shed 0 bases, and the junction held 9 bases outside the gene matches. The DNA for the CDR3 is TGTGCCAGCAGCCAAGAGAGTACCGCGGGAGGGCCCTCCTACGAGCAGTACTTC. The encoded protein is CASSQESTAGGPSYEQYF.

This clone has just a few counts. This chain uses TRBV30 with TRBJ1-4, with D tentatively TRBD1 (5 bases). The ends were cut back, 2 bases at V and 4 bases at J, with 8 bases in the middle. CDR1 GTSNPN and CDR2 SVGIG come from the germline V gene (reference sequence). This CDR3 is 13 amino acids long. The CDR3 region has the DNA TGTGCCTGGAGTCCAGGGAATAATGAAAAACTGTTTTTT. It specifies CAWSPGNNEKLFF.

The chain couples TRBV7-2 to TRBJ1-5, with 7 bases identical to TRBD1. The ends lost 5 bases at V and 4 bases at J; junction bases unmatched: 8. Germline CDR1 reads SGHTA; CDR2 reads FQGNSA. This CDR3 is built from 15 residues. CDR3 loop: CASSQRTGPNQPQHF. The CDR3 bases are TGTGCCAGCAGCCAACGGACAGGCCCTAATCAGCCCCAGCATTTT.

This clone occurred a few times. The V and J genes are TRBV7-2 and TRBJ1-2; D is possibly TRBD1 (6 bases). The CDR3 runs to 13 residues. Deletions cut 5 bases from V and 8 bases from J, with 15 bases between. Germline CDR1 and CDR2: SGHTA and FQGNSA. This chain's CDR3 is CASSLYREGGYTF. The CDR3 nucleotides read TGTGCCAGCAGCCTATACAGGGAGGGAGGCTACACCTTC.

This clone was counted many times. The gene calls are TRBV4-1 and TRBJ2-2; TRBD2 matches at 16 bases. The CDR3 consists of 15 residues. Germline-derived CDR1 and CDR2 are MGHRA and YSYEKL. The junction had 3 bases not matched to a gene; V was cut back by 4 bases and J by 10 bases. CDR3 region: CASSLGTSGREELFF. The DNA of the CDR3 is TGCGCCAGCAGCCTTGGGACTAGCGGGAGGGAGGAGCTGTTTTTT.

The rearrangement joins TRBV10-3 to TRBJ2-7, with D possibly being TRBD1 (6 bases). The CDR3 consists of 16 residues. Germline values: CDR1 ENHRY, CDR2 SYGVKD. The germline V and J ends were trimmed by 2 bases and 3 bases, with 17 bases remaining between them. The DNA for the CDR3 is TGTGCCATCAGTGAGAGTTCGGCAGGGGCGGACTACGAGCAGTACTTC. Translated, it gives CAISESSAGADYEQYF.

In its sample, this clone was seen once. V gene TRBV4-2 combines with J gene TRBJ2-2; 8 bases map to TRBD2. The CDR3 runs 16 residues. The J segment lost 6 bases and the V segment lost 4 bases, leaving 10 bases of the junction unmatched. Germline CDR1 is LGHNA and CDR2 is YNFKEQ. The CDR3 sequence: CASSPGGEGRAGELFF. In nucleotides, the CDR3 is TGTGCCAGCAGCCCCGGGGGGGAGGGAAGAGCCGGGGAGCTGTTTTTT.

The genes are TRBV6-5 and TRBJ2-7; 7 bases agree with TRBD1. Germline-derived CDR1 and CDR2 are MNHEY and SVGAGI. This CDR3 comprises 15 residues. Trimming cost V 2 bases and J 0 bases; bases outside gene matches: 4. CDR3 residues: CASSYIQGHSYEQYF. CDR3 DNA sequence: TGTGCCAGCAGTTACATACAGGGGCACTCCTACGAGCAGTACTTC.